Given below is one TCR beta chain in context. The antigen is unknown. Each donor was a Caucasian adult residing in Nashville, Tennessee. The record originates from a study of shared clonotypes between healthy human individuals. General observations from the study: The researchers took only blood, and tissue repertoires probably look different. Four donors shared approximately 5% of their naive CD4 clonotypes.

Sequenced by immunoSEQ multiplex PCR; TCRdb stores in-frame clones only, minus some. The sample shows about 1 million clones, approximately 76% of them seen only once. The germline V gene has CDR1 SGDLS and CDR2 YYNGEE. This CDR3 region has 13 residues. Between the trimmed V and J ends, which lost 2 bases and 4 bases, there was a span of 6 bases. The V call is TRBV9, the J call TRBJ1-4; D unclear. The sequenced sample consisted of memory CD4+ T cells sorted from blood. Regarding subset: CD45RA-negative fraction. This TCR was sampled from a man aged 18 to 30 in good health. This CDR3 reads CASSVRVNEKLFF. CDR3 DNA: TGTGCCAGCAGCGTTCGGGTTAATGAAAAACTGTTTTTT.